The 17 T cell receptor beta chains below all came from one sample that was sequenced in a study of beta chain features in type 1 diabetes (dated by TCRdb to the late 2010s). The library was generated by the immunoSEQ multiplex PCR assay. The entire isolated RNA was reverse transcribed using the High Capacity cDNA Reverse Transcription Kit, and thus expressed TCRB transcripts were sequenced. Entries here come from immuneACCESS through TCRdb and include only in-frame sequences with V and J called. Some clones fail to appear in such tables; in the studies checked, an unresolved V gene covers under half of the shortfall, and the cause of the remainder is unknown. Within this sample are some 100,000 clones, with about 40% of them counted one time only. Jointly, the top ten make up more than 0.06% of the sample. Sequenced: stem cell memory CD4+ T cells from blood. Read against the paper, the sample's cell subset or site label means: stem cell-like memory CD4+ T cells. These TCRs come from a woman under 30 in good health.

The chain couples TRBV7-9 to TRBJ2-3; unclear D gene. The CDR3 has 15 residues. Germline loops: CDR1 SEHNR, CDR2 FQNEAQ (reference sequence). Trimming took 5 bases from V and 0 from J, leaving 12 bases between them. The CDR3 loop is CASSPTSTSTDTQYF. The CDR3 nucleotides are TGTGCCAGCAGCCCGACATCCACAAGCACAGATACGCAGTATTTT.

The CDR3 coding sequence is TGTGCCAGCAGCTTCGGACAGGGCCTTGAAGCTTTCTTT. It codes for CASSFGQGLEAFF. The J gene is TRBJ1-1, the V gene TRBV7-6, with 8 bases fitting TRBD1. J gave up 7 bases and V 3 bases, and 4 bases lay outside the gene matches. This CDR3 spans 13 amino acids. The germline V gene encodes CDR1 SGHVS and CDR2 FNYEAQ.

A few counts support this clone. The chain links TRBV19 to TRBJ2-7, with 8 bases lining up with TRBD1. In germline, CDR1 is LNHDA, CDR2 SQIVND (reference sequence). V lost 5 bases to trimming and J lost 2 bases; unmatched junction nucleotides: 2. The CDR3 is 13 residues long. This CDR3 reads CASSRDRTYEQYF. The CDR3 bases are TGTGCCAGTAGTCGGGACAGGACCTACGAGCAGTACTTC.

The chain employs TRBV28 and TRBJ2-7; D may be TRBD2 (5 bases). Germline V gives CDR1 MDHEN, CDR2 SYDVKM. CDR3 length: 16 amino acids. V shed 6 bases and J shed 2 bases, with 20 bases lying between them. CDR3 sequence reads: CASRRPGLTGTYEQYF. Here the CDR3 DNA reads TGTGCCAGCAGACGCCCCGGACTGACGGGAACCTACGAGCAGTACTTC. Complete variable domain (other parts from reference TRBV28 and TRBJ2-7): DVKVTQSSRYLVKRTGEKVFLECVQDMDHENMFWYRQDPGLGLRLIYFSYDVKMKEKGDIPEGYSVSREKKERFSLILESASTNQTSMYLCASRRPGLTGTYEQYFGPGTRLTVT.

This clone has more than one count but fewer than ten. This chain connects TRBV28 to TRBJ2-7; TRBD1 aligns across 9 bases. Trimming at V came to 5 bases and at J to 0 bases, leaving 11 bases not matched to a gene. CDR3 length equals 17 residues. The germline V gene encodes CDR1 MDHEN and CDR2 SYDVKM. The CDR3 spells CASSMHSGTGISYEQYF. In DNA, the CDR3 is TGTGCCAGCAGTATGCACTCCGGGACAGGGATCTCCTACGAGCAGTACTTC. The full variable domain, in which reference TRBV28 and TRBJ2-7 provide the parts outside the CDR3, is DVKVTQSSRYLVKRTGEKVFLECVQDMDHENMFWYRQDPGLGLRLIYFSYDVKMKEKGDIPEGYSVSREKKERFSLILESASTNQTSMYLCASSMHSGTGISYEQYFGPGTRLTVT.

The chain recombines TRBV7-9 with TRBJ1-5, with a possible D match to TRBD1 (5 bases). The ends were cut back, 4 bases at V and 4 bases at J, with 8 bases in the middle. Per germline, CDR1 SEHNR and CDR2 FQNEAQ (reference sequence). The CDR3 sequence is 13 residues long. The CDR3 region has the DNA TGTGCCAGCAGCTCCACAGGAAATCAGCCCCAGCATTTT. Translating it yields CASSSTGNQPQHF. The full variable domain, rest sourced from reference TRBV7-9 and TRBJ1-5, is DTGVSQNPRHKITKRGQNVTFRCDPISEHNRLYWYRQTLGQGPEFLTYFQNEAQLEKSRLLSDRFSAERPKGSFSTLEIQRTEQGDSAMYLCASSSTGNQPQHFGDGTRLSIL.

V is TRBV28 and J is TRBJ2-5, with 9 bases aligning to TRBD1. Germline CDR1 MDHEN, CDR2 SYDVKM. The CDR3 contains 14 residues. V lost 7 bases and J lost 5; bases outside the gene matches: 8. In DNA form, the CDR3 reads TGTGCCAGCATCAAGACAGGGGGTGGTGAGACCCAGTACTTC. Its protein product is CASIKTGGGETQYF.

CDR3 in amino acids: CASSPRRVVSGANVLTF. The CDR3 coding sequence is TGTGCCAGCAGCCCCCGCAGGGTGGTCTCTGGGGCCAACGTCCTGACTTTC. This chain connects TRBV9 to TRBJ2-6; a weak D match, TRBD1 (5 bases). This CDR3 is 17 amino acids long. From germline, CDR1 is SGDLS and CDR2 YYNGEE. Trimming pared 4 bases from V and 0 bases from J, leaving 14 bases between.

With respect to this clone: This same CDR3 is encoded by further DNA sequences in the sample. This chain uses TRBV5-1 with TRBJ2-7, with D possibly TRBD2 on 5 matching bases. Germline V gives CDR1 SGHRS, CDR2 YFSETQ. The V end lost 4 bases, the J end lost 3 bases, and 8 bases lay between the germline ends. CDR3 length equals 12 residues. The chain's CDR3 is CASSGGRYEQYF. For the CDR3, the DNA is TGCGCCAGCAGCGGAGGACGCTACGAGCAGTACTTC.

The chain is built from TRBV6-6 and TRBJ1-1, with D unresolved. The CDR3 has 12 amino acids. Trimming stripped 9 bases from V and 5 bases from J, with 13 bases between. Germline values: CDR1 MNHNY, CDR2 SVGAGI (reference sequence). CDR3 protein: CASQTIRTEAFF. For the CDR3, the DNA is TGTGCCAGTCAGACTATACGGACTGAAGCTTTCTTT.

The genes are TRBV30 and TRBJ1-5; the match to TRBD1 covers 8 bases. The V segment lost 3 bases and the J segment 2 bases; nucleotides outside the gene matches: 3. Germline CDR1 and CDR2: GTSNPN and SVGIG (reference sequence). The CDR3 spans 14 residues. The CDR3 protein is CAWRADRGNQPQHF. Written as DNA, the CDR3 is TGTGCCTGGAGGGCGGACAGGGGCAATCAGCCCCAGCATTTT.

This clone was counted between two and nine times. The chain links TRBV5-1 to TRBJ2-1; a possible D gene is TRBD2 (6 bases). Trimming left V 4 bases short and J 5 bases short, with 16 bases between. The germline CDR1 and CDR2 sequences are SGHRS and YFSETQ. CDR3 length: 15 residues. CDR3 amino acids: CASSNLERAHNEQFF. The CDR3 region has the DNA TGCGCCAGCAGCAACCTAGAGCGGGCGCACAATGAGCAGTTCTTC.

The V gene is TRBV11-2, the J gene TRBJ2-3; 12 nucleotides align to TRBD2. V trimming: 5 bases; J trimming: 1 base; junction bases outside the gene matches: 10. The CDR3 is made up of 18 amino acids. Germline V gene data show CDR1 as SGHAT and CDR2 as FQNNGV. The CDR3 DNA is TGTGCCAGCAGCCTAGCGGGAGGGCCGGGGAGTGGCACAGATACGCAGTATTTT. Protein sequence: CASSLAGGPGSGTDTQYF. Drawing the rest from reference TRBV11-2 and TRBJ2-3, the complete variable domain is EAGVAQSPRYKIIEKRQSVAFWCNPISGHATLYWYQQILGQGPKLLIQFQNNGVVDDSQLPKDRFSAERLKGVDSTLKIQPAKLEDSAVYLCASSLAGGPGSGTDTQYFGPGTRLTVL.

This clone occurred once. V gene TRBV7-9 combines with J gene TRBJ2-1; 10 bases align to TRBD2. V lost 5 bases, J lost 0 bases, and 13 bases stayed unmatched. The CDR3 totals 19 residues. In germline, CDR1 is SEHNR, CDR2 FQNEAQ (reference sequence). This chain's CDR3 is CASSSRLAGIFSSYNEQFF. The CDR3 DNA sequence: TGTGCCAGCAGCAGCCGACTAGCGGGTATCTTTAGCTCCTACAATGAGCAGTTCTTC.

In its sample, this clone was seen a few times. The chain joins TRBV19 to TRBJ2-7, with TRBD2 matching over 11 bases. Germline assignment: CDR1 LNHDA and CDR2 SQIVND (reference sequence). The CDR3 contains 14 residues. V gave up 8 bases and J gave up 5 bases; unmatched junction bases: 8. In nucleotides, the CDR3 is TGTGCCAGTGAGAGACTAGCGGGAATAAACGAGCAGTACTTC. It specifies CASERLAGINEQYF.

V is TRBV30 and J is TRBJ2-3; 11 nucleotides agree with TRBD1. The V segment lost 0 bases and the J segment 0 bases; nucleotides outside the gene matches: 2. Germline lookup yields CDR1 GTSNPN and CDR2 SVGIG (reference sequence). The CDR3 contains 16 residues. This CDR3 is CAWSVGQGVSTDTQYF. In DNA, the CDR3 is TGTGCCTGGAGTGTGGGACAGGGGGTTAGCACAGATACGCAGTATTTT.

This clone was counted a few times. This chain uses TRBV7-9 with TRBJ2-1; 10 bases map to TRBD2. The CDR3 consists of 18 residues. J was trimmed by 5 bases and V by 5 bases; bases with no gene match: 15. CDR1 is SEHNR and CDR2 is FQNEAQ in the germline V gene (reference sequence). The CDR3 sequence is CASSQGLAGVRRNNEQFF. The CDR3 region has the DNA TGTGCCAGCAGCCAAGGGCTAGCGGGAGTCCGGCGAAACAATGAGCAGTTCTTC.